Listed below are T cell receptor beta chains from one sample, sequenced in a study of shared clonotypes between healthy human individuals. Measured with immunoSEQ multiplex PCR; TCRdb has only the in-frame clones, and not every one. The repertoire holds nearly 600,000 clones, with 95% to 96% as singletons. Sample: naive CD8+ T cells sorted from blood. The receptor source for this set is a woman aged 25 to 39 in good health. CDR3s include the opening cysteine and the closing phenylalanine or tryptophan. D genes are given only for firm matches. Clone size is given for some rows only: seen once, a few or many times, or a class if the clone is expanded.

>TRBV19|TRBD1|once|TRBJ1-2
TGTGCCAGTAGTACTGGGGACAGTATATATGGCTACACCTTC
CASSTGDSIYGYTF
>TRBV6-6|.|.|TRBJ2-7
TGTGCCAGCAGTTACTCTATGGTCTACGAGCAGTACTTC
CASSYSMVYEQYF
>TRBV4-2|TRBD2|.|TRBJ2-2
TGTGCCAGCAGCCAAGGGTTCGGCGGGAGACTACCGAACACCGGGGAGCTGTTTTTT
CASSQGFGGRLPNTGELFF
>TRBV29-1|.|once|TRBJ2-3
TGCAGCGTTGAAAACCTCCCAGATACGCAGTATTTT
CSVENLPDTQYF
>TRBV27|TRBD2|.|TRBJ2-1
TGTGCCAGCAGAGGGCCCTCTAGCGGGAGGACGGCCTATAATGAGCAGTTCTTC
CASRGPSSGRTAYNEQFF
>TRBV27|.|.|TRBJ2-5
TGTGCCAGCAGTTTACAGGGTGGGACCCAGTACTTC
CASSLQGGTQYF
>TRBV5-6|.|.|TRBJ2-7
TGTGCCAGCAGCTTGGGCAACGCCCCCTACGAGCAGTACTTC
CASSLGNAPYEQYF
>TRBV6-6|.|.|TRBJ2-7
TGTGCCAGCAGTTATCTTGGGGTTCTGTCCTACGAGCAGTACTTC
CASSYLGVLSYEQYF
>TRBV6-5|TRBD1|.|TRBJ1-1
TGTGCCAGCAGTTGGGCCAGGGGGCACGGGAACACTGAAGCTTTCTTT
CASSWARGHGNTEAFF
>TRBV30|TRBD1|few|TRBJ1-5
TGTGCCTGGAGTCCCGGGACAGGGGATCAGCCCCAGCATTTT
CAWSPGTGDQPQHF
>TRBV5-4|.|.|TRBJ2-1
TGTGCCAGCAGCCCGGGAAGGACAAACTACAATGAGCAGTTCTTC
CASSPGRTNYNEQFF
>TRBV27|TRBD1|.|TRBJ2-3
TGTGCCAGCAGTTTACTGGGGACAGGCGCAGATACGCAGTATTTT
CASSLLGTGADTQYF
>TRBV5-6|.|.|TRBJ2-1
TGTGCCAGCAGCTTACTCGCCCCGATTGAGCAGTTCTTC
CASSLLAPIEQFF
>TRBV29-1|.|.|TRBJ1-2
TGCAGCGTTGTCGGTACGGGCTATGGCTACACCTTC
CSVVGTGYGYTF
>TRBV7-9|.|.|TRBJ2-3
TGTGCCAGCAGCTTTTTTGTCTCTGATACGCAGTATTTT
CASSFFVSDTQYF
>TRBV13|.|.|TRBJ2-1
TGTGCCAGCAGCTCCCCCTCCGGGGGCTACAATGAGCAGTTCTTC
CASSSPSGGYNEQFF
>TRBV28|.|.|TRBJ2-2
TGTGCCAGTACCGAGGCCGGGGAGCTGTTTTTT
CASTEAGELFF
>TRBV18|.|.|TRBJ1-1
TGTGCCAGCTCACCAGCGGATGATGGGCCTTTCTTT
CASSPADDGPFF
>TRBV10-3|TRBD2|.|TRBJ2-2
TGTGCCATCAGTGACCTCGCGGGAGTCAACACCGGGGAGCTGTTTTTT
CAISDLAGVNTGELFF
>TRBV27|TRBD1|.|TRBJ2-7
TGTGCCAGCAGTCCTCTGGGACAGGACTACGAGCAGTACTTC
CASSPLGQDYEQYF
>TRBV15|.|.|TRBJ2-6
TGTGCCACCAGCAGTTTACAGGGCTCTGGGGCCAACGTCCTGACTTTC
CATSSLQGSGANVLTF